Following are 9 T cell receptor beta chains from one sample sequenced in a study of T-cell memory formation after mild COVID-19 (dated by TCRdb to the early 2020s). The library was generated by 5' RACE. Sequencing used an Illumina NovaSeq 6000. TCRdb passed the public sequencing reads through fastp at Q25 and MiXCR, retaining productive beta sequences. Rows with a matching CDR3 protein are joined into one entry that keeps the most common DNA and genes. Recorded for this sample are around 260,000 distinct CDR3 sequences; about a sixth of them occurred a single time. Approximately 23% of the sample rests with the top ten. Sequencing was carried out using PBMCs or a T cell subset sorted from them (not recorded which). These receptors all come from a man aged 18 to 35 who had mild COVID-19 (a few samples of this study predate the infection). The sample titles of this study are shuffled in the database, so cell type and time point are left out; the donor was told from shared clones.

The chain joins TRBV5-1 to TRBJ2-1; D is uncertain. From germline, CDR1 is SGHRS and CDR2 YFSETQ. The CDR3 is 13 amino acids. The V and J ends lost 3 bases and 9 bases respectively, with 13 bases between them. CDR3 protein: CASSWWAEVEQFF. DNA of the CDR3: TGCGCCAGCAGCTGGTGGGCAGAGGTTGAGCAGTTCTTC.

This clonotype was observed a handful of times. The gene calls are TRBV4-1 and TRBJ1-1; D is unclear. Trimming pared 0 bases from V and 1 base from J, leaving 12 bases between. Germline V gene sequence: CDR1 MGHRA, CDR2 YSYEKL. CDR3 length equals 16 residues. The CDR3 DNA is TGCGCCAGCAGCCAAGATCGGGTGTCAGAGAACACTGAAGCTTTCTTT. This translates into CASSQDRVSENTEAFF.

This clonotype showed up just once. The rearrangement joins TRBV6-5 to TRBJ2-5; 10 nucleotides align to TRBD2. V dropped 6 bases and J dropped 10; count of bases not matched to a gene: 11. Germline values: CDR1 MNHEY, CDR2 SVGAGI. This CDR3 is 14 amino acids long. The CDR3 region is CASSWRGTSDSQYF. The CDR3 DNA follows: TGTGCCAGCAGCTGGCGCGGGACTAGCGATAGCCAGTACTTC.

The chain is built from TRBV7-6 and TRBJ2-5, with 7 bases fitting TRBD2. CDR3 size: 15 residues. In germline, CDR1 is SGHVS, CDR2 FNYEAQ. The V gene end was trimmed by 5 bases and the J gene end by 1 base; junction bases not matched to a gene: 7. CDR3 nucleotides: TGTGCCAGCAGCCCGGGGGGATTCACCCAAGAGACCCAGTACTTC. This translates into CASSPGGFTQETQYF.

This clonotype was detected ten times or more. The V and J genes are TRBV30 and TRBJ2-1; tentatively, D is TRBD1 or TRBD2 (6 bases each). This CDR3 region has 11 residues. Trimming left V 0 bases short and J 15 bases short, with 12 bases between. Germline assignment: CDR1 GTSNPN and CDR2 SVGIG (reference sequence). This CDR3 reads CAWSVRGAAFF. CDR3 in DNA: TGTGCCTGGAGTGTAAGGGGGGCCGCGTTCTTC.

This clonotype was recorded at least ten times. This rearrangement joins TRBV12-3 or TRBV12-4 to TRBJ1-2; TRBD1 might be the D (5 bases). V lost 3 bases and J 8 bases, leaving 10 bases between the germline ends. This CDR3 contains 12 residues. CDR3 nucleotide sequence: TGTGCCAGCAGTTTTAATGGGGACGGCTACACCTTC. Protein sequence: CASSFNGDGYTF.

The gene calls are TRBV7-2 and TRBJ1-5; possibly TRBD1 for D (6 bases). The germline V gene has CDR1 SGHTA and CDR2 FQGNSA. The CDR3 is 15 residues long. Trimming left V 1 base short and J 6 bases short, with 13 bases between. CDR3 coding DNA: TGTGCCAGCAGCTTAGGGTACAGGGAAAGTCAGCCCCAGCATTTT. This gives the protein CASSLGYRESQPQHF.

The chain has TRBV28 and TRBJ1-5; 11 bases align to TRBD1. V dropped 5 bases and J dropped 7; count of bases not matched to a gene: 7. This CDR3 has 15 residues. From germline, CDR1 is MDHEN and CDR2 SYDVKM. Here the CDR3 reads CASSPGQGVRQPQHF. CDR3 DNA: TGTGCCAGCAGTCCGGGACAGGGGGTGCGACAGCCCCAGCATTTT.

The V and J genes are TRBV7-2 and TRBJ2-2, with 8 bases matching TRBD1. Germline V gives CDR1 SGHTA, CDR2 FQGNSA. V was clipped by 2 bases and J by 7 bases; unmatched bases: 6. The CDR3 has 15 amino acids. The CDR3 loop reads CASSLRQGSIGELFF. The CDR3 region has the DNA TGTGCCAGCAGCTTACGACAGGGGAGTATCGGGGAGCTGTTTTTT. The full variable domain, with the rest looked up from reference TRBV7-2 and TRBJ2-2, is GAGVSQSPSNKVTEKGKDVELRCDPISGHTALYWYRQSLGQGLEFLIYFQGNSAPDKSGLPSDRFSAERTGGSVSTLTIQRTQQEDSAVYLCASSLRQGSIGELFFGEGSRLTVL.